This TCR beta chain came from a study of T cells in Graves' hyperthyroidism and ophthalmopathy. Trimming removed 3 bases at V and 6 bases at J, with 8 bases between. The CDR3 contains 12 residues. CDR1 DFQATT and CDR2 SNEGSKA come from the germline V gene (reference sequence). This clonotype was seen a handful of times. The investigators amplified TCR beta CDR3 regions from RNA transcripts. HTBI primers were used for first-round RT-PCR of the TCR CDR3. Via MiXCR, TCRdb re-called the multiplex PCR reads, giving one row per CDR3 protein. The sample shows around 380,000 distinct CDR3 sequences, approximately 12% of them seen only once.

The rearrangement uses TRBV20-1 and TRBJ1-4; possibly TRBD1 for D (5 bases). The specimen was blood. The origin of this receptor is a man under 40 with Graves' hyperthyroidism that later progressed to Graves' ophthalmopathy. DNA for the CDR3: TGCAGTGCTAGGGGGCGCGATGAAAAACTGTTTTTT. Translating gives CSARGRDEKLFF.